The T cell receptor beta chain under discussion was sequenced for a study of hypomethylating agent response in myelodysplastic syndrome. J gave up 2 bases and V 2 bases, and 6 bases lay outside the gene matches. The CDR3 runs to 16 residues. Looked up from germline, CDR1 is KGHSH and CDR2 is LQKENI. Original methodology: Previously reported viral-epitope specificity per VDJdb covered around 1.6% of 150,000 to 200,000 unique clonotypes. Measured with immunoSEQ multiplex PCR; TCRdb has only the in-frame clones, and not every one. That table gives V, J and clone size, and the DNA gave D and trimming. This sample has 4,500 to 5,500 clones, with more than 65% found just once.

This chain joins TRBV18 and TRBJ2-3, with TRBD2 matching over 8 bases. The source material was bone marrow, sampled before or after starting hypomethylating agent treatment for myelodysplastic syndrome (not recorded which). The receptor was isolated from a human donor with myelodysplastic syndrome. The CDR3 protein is CASSPYAGGNTDTQYF. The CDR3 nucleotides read TGTGCCAGCTCACCATACGCGGGAGGTAACACAGATACGCAGTATTTT. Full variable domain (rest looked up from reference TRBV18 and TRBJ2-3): NAGVMQNPRHLVRRRGQEARLRCSPMKGHSHVYWYRQLPEEGLKFMVYLQKENIIDESGMPKERFSAEFPKEGPSILRIQQVVRGDSAAYFCASSPYAGGNTDTQYFGPGTRLTVL.